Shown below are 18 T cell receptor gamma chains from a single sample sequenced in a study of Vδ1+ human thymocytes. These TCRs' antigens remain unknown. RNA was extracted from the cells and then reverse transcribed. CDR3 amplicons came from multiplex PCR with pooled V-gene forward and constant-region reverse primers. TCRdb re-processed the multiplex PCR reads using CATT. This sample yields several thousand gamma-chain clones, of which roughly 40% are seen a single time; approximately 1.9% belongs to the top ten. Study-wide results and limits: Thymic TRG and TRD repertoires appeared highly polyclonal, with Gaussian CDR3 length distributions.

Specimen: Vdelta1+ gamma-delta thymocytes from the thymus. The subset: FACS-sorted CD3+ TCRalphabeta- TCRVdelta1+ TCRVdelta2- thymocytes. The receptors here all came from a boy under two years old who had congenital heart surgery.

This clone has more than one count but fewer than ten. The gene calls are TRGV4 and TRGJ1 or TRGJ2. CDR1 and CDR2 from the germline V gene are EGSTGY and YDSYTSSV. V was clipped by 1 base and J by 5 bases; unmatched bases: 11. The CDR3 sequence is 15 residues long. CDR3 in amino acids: CATWDGDPKHYKKLF. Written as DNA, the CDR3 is TGTGCCACCTGGGATGGCGACCCAAAGCATTATAAGAAACTCTTT.

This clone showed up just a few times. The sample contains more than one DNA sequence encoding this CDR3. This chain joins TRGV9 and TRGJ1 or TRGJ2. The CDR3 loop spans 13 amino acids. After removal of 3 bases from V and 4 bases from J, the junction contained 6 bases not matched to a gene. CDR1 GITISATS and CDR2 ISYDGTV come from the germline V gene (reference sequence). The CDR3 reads CALWEFLYYKKLF. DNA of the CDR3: TGTGCCTTGTGGGAGTTTTTGTATTATAAGAAACTCTTT.

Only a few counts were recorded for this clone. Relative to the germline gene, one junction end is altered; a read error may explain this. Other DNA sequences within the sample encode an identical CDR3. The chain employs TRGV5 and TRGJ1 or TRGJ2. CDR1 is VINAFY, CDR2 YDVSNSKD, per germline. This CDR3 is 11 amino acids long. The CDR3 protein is CATWDSGKKLF. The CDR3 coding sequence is TGCGCCACCTGGGACTCGGGAAAGAAACTCTTT.

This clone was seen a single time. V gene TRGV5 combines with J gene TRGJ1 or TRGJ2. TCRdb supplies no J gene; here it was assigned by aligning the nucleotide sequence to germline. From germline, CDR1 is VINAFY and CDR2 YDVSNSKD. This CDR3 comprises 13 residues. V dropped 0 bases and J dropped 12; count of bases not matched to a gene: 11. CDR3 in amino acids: CATWDRLRKAKLF. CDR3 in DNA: TGTGCCACCTGGGACAGGCTAAGGAAGGCGAAACTCTTT.

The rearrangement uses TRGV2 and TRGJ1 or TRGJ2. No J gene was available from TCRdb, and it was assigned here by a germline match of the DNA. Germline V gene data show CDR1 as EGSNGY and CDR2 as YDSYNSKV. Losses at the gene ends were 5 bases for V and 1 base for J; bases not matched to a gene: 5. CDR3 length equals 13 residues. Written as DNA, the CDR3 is TGTGCCACCTGGGGCCCAAATTATTATAAGAAACTCTTT. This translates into CATWGPNYYKKLF.

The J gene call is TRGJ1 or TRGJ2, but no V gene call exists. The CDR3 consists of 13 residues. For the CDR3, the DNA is TGTGCCACCTGGGACTCGTTGTATTATAAGAAACTCTTT. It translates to CATWDSLYYKKLF.

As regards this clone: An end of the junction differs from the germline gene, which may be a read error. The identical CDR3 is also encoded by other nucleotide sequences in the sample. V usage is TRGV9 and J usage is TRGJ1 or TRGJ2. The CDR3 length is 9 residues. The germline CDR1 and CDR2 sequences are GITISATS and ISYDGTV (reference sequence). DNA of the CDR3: TGCGCGACTCCGATTGTAAAACTCTTT. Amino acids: CATPIVKLF.

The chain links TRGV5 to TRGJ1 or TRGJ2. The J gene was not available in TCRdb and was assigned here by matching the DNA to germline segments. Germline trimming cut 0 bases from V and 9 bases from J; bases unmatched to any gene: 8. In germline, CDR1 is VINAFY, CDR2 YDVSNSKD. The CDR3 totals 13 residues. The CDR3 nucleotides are TGTGCCACCTGGGACAGGCGATTTGTTAAGAAACTCTTT. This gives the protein CATWDRRFVKKLF.

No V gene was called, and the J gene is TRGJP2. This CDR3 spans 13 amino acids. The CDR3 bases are TGTGCCACCTGGGCCCGTAGTGATTGGATCAAGACGTTT. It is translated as CATWARSDWIKTF.

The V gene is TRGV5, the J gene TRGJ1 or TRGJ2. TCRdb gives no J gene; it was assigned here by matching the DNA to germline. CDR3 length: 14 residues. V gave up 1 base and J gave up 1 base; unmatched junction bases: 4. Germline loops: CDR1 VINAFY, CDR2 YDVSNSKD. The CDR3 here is CATWDSRNYYKKLF. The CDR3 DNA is TGTGCCACCTGGGACAGTCGTAATTATTATAAGAAACTCTTT.

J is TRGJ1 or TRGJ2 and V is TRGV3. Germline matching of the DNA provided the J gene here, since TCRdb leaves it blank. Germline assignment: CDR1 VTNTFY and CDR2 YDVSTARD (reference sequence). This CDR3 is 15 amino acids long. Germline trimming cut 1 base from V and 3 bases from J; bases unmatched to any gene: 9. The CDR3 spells CATWDSPRSYYKKLF. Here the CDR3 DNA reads TGTGCCACCTGGGACAGCCCACGGTCTTATTATAAGAAACTCTTT.

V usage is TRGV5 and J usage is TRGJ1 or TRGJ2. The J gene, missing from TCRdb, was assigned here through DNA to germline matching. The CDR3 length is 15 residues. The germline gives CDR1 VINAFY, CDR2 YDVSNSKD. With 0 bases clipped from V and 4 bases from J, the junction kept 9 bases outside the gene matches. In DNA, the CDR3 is TGTGCCACCTGGGACAGGCGACAGGAGTATTATAAGAAACTCTTT. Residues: CATWDRRQEYYKKLF.

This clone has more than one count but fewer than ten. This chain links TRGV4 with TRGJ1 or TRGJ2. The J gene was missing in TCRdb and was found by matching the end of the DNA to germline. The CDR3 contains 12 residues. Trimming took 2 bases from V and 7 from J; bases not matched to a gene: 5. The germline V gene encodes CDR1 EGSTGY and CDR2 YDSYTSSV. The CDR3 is CATWDERYKKLF. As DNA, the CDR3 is TGTGCCACCTGGGATGAGAGGTATAAGAAACTCTTT.

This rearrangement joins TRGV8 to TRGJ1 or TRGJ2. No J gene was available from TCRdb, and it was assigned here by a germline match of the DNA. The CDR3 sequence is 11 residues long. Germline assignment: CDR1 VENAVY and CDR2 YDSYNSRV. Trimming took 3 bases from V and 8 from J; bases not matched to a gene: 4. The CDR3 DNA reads TGTGCCACCTGGGATTACAATAAGAAACTCTTT. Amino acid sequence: CATWDYNKKLF.

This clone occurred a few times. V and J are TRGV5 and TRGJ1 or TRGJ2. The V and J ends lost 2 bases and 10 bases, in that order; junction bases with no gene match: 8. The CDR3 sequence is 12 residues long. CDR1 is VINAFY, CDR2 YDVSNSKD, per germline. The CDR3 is CATWDTSLKKLF. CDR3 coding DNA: TGTGCCACCTGGGACACAAGCTTAAAGAAACTCTTT.

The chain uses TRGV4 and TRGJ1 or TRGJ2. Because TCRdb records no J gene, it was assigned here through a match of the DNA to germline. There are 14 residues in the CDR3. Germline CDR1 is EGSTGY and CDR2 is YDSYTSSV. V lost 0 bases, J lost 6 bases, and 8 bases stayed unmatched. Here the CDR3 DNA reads TGTGCCACCTGGGATGGGCCAAGGTGTTATAAGAAACTCTTT. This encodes CATWDGPRCYKKLF.

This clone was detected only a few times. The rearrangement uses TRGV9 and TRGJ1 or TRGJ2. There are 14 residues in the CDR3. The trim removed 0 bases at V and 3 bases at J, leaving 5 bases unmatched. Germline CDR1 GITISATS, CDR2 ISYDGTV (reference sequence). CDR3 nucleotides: TGTGCCTTGTGGGAGGTGCATAGTTATTATAAGAAACTCTTT. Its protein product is CALWEVHSYYKKLF.

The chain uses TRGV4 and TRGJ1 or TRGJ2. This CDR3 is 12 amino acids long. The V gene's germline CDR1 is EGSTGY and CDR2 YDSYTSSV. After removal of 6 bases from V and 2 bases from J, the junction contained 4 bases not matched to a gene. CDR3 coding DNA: TGTGCCACCTGGACAGATTATTATAAGAAACTCTTT. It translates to CATWTDYYKKLF.